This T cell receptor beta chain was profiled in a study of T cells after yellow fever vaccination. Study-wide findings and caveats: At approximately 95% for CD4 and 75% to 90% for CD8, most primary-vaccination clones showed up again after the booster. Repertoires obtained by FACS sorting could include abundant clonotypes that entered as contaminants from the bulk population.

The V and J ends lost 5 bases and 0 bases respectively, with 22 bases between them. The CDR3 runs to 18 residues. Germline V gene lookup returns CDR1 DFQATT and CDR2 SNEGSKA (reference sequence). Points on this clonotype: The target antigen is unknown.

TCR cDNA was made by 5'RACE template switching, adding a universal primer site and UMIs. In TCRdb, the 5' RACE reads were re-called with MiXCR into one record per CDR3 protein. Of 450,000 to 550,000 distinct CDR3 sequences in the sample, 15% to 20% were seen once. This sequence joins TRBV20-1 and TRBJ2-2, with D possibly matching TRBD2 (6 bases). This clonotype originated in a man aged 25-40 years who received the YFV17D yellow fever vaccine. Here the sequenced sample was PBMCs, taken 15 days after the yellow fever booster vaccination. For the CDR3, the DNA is TGCAGTGCTCCGGGGGATCCCCGGCAGGGCGCGAACACCGGGGAGCTGTTTTTT. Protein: CSAPGDPRQGANTGELFF.